The 20 T cell receptor beta chains in this list originate from one sample, sequenced in a study of TIL therapy for anti-PD-1-resistant metastatic lung cancer. Sequencing used immunoSEQ v3. TCRdb's copy holds only in-frame clones and misses some; the assay was immunoSEQ multiplex PCR. The sample includes more than 45,000 clones, roughly 87% of them seen just once. The sample's time point: pre-treatment sample, taken before nivolumab and TIL therapy. The sample in question was blood, obtained at baseline. These receptors were obtained from a person between 30 and 80 years old with non-small cell lung cancer.

The chain joins TRBV6-6 to TRBJ2-2; possibly TRBD1 for D (6 bases). Germline V gene lookup returns CDR1 MNHNY and CDR2 SVGAGI (reference sequence). The length of the CDR3 is 14 residues. Trimming stripped 6 bases from V and 2 bases from J, with 10 bases between. CDR3 in DNA: TGTGCCAGCAGGCTGGGGGCCAACACCGGGGAGCTGTTTTTT. Its translation is CASRLGANTGELFF.

The rearrangement uses TRBV11-2 and TRBJ2-5; TRBD1 matches 8 bases. Looked up from germline, CDR1 is SGHAT and CDR2 is FQNNGV. This CDR3 spans 15 amino acids. V trimming: 5 bases; J trimming: 5 bases; junction bases outside the gene matches: 10. The CDR3 loop reads CASSLETGGWETQYF. In DNA form, the CDR3 reads TGTGCCAGCAGCCTGGAAACAGGGGGGTGGGAGACCCAGTACTTC. Supplemented by reference TRBV11-2 and TRBJ2-5, the full variable domain reads EAGVAQSPRYKIIEKRQSVAFWCNPISGHATLYWYQQILGQGPKLLIQFQNNGVVDDSQLPKDRFSAERLKGVDSTLKIQPAKLEDSAVYLCASSLETGGWETQYFGPGTRLLVL.

V is TRBV10-3 and J is TRBJ1-6; TRBD1 might be the D (6 bases). CDR3 length equals 17 residues. CDR1 is ENHRY and CDR2 is SYGVKD in the germline V gene. Deletions cut 0 bases from V and 7 bases from J, with 16 bases between. The CDR3 DNA reads TGTGCCATCAGTGAGTCCGCGGGACACTCCTTAAATTCACCCCTCCACTTT. This sequence encodes CAISESAGHSLNSPLHF.

The V gene is TRBV13, the J gene TRBJ1-1, with D possibly TRBD1 on 5 matching bases. The germline gives CDR1 PRHDT, CDR2 FYEKMQ (reference sequence). CDR3 length: 15 residues. Trimming left V 6 bases short and J 4 bases short, with 18 bases between. CDR3 amino acids: CASSVLRGWGTEAFF. CDR3 DNA: TGTGCCAGCAGTGTCCTAAGGGGATGGGGCACTGAAGCTTTCTTT.

This rearrangement joins TRBV4-1 to TRBJ2-7; D perhaps matches TRBD1 (5 bases). Germline lookup yields CDR1 MGHRA and CDR2 YSYEKL. CDR3 length: 14 residues. Trimming took off 0 bases at V and 4 bases at J, with 10 bases between the two ends. The chain's CDR3 is CASSQEDRVYEQYF. CDR3 in DNA: TGCGCCAGCAGCCAAGAAGACAGAGTTTACGAGCAGTACTTC.

In this sample, this clone turned up once. The chain is built from TRBV25-1 and TRBJ1-4, with D tentatively TRBD1 (5 bases). Germline V CDR1 and CDR2: MGHDK, SYGVNS. The CDR3 consists of 16 residues. V was pared by 5 bases and J by 1 base, with 14 bases between. DNA of the CDR3: TGTGCCAGCAGTCTTTATTTGGGGCGAACTAATGAAAAACTGTTTTTT. It yields the protein CASSLYLGRTNEKLFF.

The chain links TRBV30 to TRBJ1-2; D is possibly TRBD1 (6 bases). Trimming took 2 bases from V and 4 from J, leaving 20 bases between them. This CDR3 spans 16 amino acids. Germline values: CDR1 GTSNPN, CDR2 SVGIG (reference sequence). In DNA form, the CDR3 reads TGTGCCTGGAGTCAATCAGGGGCCCTATCCCCCTATGGCTACACCTTC. Amino acid sequence: CAWSQSGALSPYGYTF.

The V and J genes are TRBV6-5 and TRBJ1-2, with TRBD1 identical over 11 bases. The CDR3 loop spans 15 amino acids. V lost 6 bases and J lost 2; bases outside the gene matches: 5. Germline CDR1 is MNHEY and CDR2 is SVGAGI. The CDR3 nucleotides read TGTGCCAGCAGGTGGACAGGGGGCGCGAACTATGGCTACACCTTC. Translating it yields CASRWTGGANYGYTF.

This chain uses TRBV5-6 with TRBJ2-5; the D gene could be TRBD1 or TRBD2 (5 bases each). V lost 0 bases to trimming and J lost 3 bases, with 9 bases between them. In germline, CDR1 is SGHDT, CDR2 YYEEEE. The CDR3 is 14 residues long. The CDR3 sequence: CASSLAWDEETQYF. The DNA of the CDR3 is TGTGCCAGCAGCTTGGCTTGGGACGAAGAGACCCAGTACTTC.

The J gene is TRBJ2-7, the V gene TRBV27; maybe TRBD1 (6 bases). This CDR3 is built from 14 residues. The V gene's germline CDR1 is MNHEY and CDR2 SMNVEV (reference sequence). Trimming pared 7 bases from V and 6 bases from J, leaving 19 bases between. The CDR3 loop reads CASTFIGDTREQYF. The CDR3 DNA reads TGTGCCAGCACTTTTATCGGGGACACTCGCGAGCAGTACTTC.

This chain links TRBV28 with TRBJ1-1, with 8 nucleotides matching TRBD1. The trim removed 2 bases at V and 1 base at J, leaving 9 bases unmatched. The CDR3 is 17 residues long. The germline CDR1 and CDR2 sequences are MDHEN and SYDVKM. CDR3 nucleotide sequence: TGTGCCAGCAGTTTACGTACAGGGGGGGCCCGGAACACTGAAGCTTTCTTT. Protein: CASSLRTGGARNTEAFF.

The chain carries TRBV7-7 and TRBJ2-1, with D possibly matching TRBD1 (6 bases). V was trimmed by 1 base and J by 6 bases, leaving 10 bases between them. This CDR3 has 14 amino acids. The germline V gene encodes CDR1 SSHAT and CDR2 FNYEAQ (reference sequence). CDR3: CASSLGTGSNEQFF. In nucleotides, the CDR3 is TGTGCCAGCAGCTTAGGAACAGGGTCCAATGAGCAGTTCTTC.

This sequence joins TRBV6-5 and TRBJ2-7; 7 bases map to TRBD1. In germline, CDR1 is MNHEY, CDR2 SVGAGI. Trimming removed 11 bases from V and 2 bases from J; junction bases left unmatched: 9. This CDR3 is built from 13 residues. This CDR3 reads CAGASGQAYEQYF. CDR3 coding DNA: TGTGCCGGGGCGAGCGGACAGGCCTACGAGCAGTACTTC.

The chain has TRBV24-1 and TRBJ2-2; no reliable D call. Germline V lookup: CDR1 KGHDR, CDR2 SFDVKD. CDR3 size: 14 residues. Trimming cost V 5 bases and J 0 bases, with 6 bases left between them. The CDR3 coding sequence is TGTGCCACCAGTGGAACACCGAACACCGGGGAGCTGTTTTTT. Translation: CATSGTPNTGELFF.

This chain links TRBV30 with TRBJ1-5, with 7 nucleotides matching TRBD1. In germline, CDR1 is GTSNPN, CDR2 SVGIG (reference sequence). Losses at the gene ends were 0 bases for V and 4 bases for J; bases not matched to a gene: 6. This CDR3 spans 15 amino acids. The CDR3 coding sequence is TGTGCCTGGAGTGTACTAACAGGGGCTAATCAGCCCCAGCATTTT. Its protein product is CAWSVLTGANQPQHF.

The V gene is TRBV13, the J gene TRBJ2-1, with a possible D match to TRBD1 (5 bases). The CDR3 has 15 amino acids. V gave up 1 base and J gave up 7 bases, with 14 bases separating them. The germline V gene has CDR1 PRHDT and CDR2 FYEKMQ (reference sequence). The CDR3 sequence: CASSLEGLFLNEQFF. The CDR3 DNA reads as TGTGCCAGCAGCTTAGAGGGGCTCTTTCTGAATGAGCAGTTCTTC.

The CDR3 sequence is CASSFRDGSYEQYF. The CDR3 nucleotides are TGCGCCAGCAGCTTCCGGGACGGGAGCTACGAGCAGTACTTC. The chain joins TRBV5-1 to TRBJ2-7; D is possibly TRBD2 (6 bases). V lost 2 bases, J lost 3 bases, and 12 bases lay in between. This CDR3 is 14 amino acids long. Germline V lookup: CDR1 SGHRS, CDR2 YFSETQ.

The chain has TRBV27 and TRBJ1-5; D remains unclear. This CDR3 is 14 amino acids long. Between the trimmed V and J ends, which lost 2 bases and 3 bases, there was a span of 8 bases. Germline lookup yields CDR1 MNHEY and CDR2 SMNVEV (reference sequence). CDR3 in DNA: TGTGCCAGCAGTTTACACAGCGTCAATCAGCCCCAGCATTTT. Residues: CASSLHSVNQPQHF.

This sequence joins TRBV7-8 and TRBJ1-3, with 7 bases fitting TRBD1. Germline trimming cut 4 bases from V and 3 bases from J; bases unmatched to any gene: 6. This CDR3 contains 15 residues. Germline lookup yields CDR1 SGHVS and CDR2 FQNEAQ. The CDR3 sequence is CASSSRQGSGNTIYF. CDR3 bases: TGTGCCAGCAGCTCCCGACAGGGTAGTGGAAACACCATATATTTT.

This clone was found a few times. The V call is TRBV6-4, the J call TRBJ2-2, with D perhaps matching TRBD1 (5 bases). The V end was cut by 3 bases, the J end by 4 bases, with 9 bases between. Germline CDR1 reads MRHNA; CDR2 reads SNTAGT. This CDR3 is 14 amino acids long. CDR3 in amino acids: CASSEVQGTGELFF. In nucleotides, the CDR3 is TGTGCCAGCAGTGAAGTGCAGGGCACCGGGGAGCTGTTTTTT.